This TCR beta chain was captured in a study of shared clonotypes between healthy human individuals. Per sorted-subset replicate PCR, input was 200 to 250 ng DNA, representing tens of thousands of T cell genomes. Libraries were prepared by immunoSEQ multiplex PCR; TCRdb keeps only in-frame clonotypes and omits some of them. The sample shows a few million clones, approximately 93% of them seen only once. The germline gives CDR1 SGHDT, CDR2 YYEEEE. The length of the CDR3 is 16 residues. Deletions cut 0 bases from V and 0 bases from J, with 9 bases between. Input material: naive CD4+ T cells from PBMCs. Subset given: CD45RA+ positively selected. This chain uses TRBV5-6 with TRBJ1-4; D remains ambiguous. This TCR derives from a man between 18 and 35 years old in good health. Some clones in this sample may be carry-over from other donors' samples. For the CDR3, the DNA is TGTGCCAGCAGCTTGGCGGCCCCGGCAACTAATGAAAAACTGTTTTTT. Translating gives CASSLAAPATNEKLFF.